The rows below give T cell receptor beta chains drawn from one sample of a study of blood T cell repertoires in COVID-19. The method was immunoSEQ multiplex PCR; TCRdb's version includes in-frame clones alone and lacks a portion of them. The table shows approximately 140,000 clones, with approximately 85% occurring only once. Sequenced: peripheral blood. The receptors stem from a woman aged 60-75 years with COVID-19, enrolled during active disease. The CDR3 runs from the conserved cysteine through the conserved F or W. Each record gives: D gene, clone size, V gene, J gene, CDR3 DNA, CDR3 protein. The D gene is left open where the match is weak. Only some rows state a clone size, as once, few, many or a class for expanded clones.

D gene: TRBD1; clone size: NA; V gene: TRBV30; J gene: TRBJ2-3; CDR3 DNA: TGTGCCTGGAGCCGAGGGGGCAGCACAGATACGCAGTATTTT; CDR3 protein: CAWSRGGSTDTQYF
D gene: TRBD1; clone size: few; V gene: TRBV5-4; J gene: TRBJ1-2; CDR3 DNA: TGTGCCAGCAGCTTACCGACAGGGACGACTGGCTACACCTTC; CDR3 protein: CASSLPTGTTGYTF
D gene: TRBD2; clone size: few; V gene: TRBV19; J gene: TRBJ2-5; CDR3 DNA: TGTGCCAGTAGTACGGGACTAGGTCAAGAGACCCAGTACTTC; CDR3 protein: CASSTGLGQETQYF
D gene: TRBD1; clone size: NA; V gene: TRBV7-3; J gene: TRBJ1-1; CDR3 DNA: TGTGCCAGCAGCTTAGGGACAGGCCTCACTGAAGCTTTCTTT; CDR3 protein: CASSLGTGLTEAFF
D gene: NA; clone size: NA; V gene: TRBV15; J gene: TRBJ2-6; CDR3 DNA: TGTGCCACCAGCAGAGGGCCCCCGGGCTCTGGGGCCAACGTCCTGACTTTC; CDR3 protein: CATSRGPPGSGANVLTF
D gene: TRBD2; clone size: NA; V gene: TRBV19; J gene: TRBJ2-1; CDR3 DNA: TGTGCCAGTAGTATACGGACTAGCGGGGGGCTCATGAATGAGCAGTTCTTC; CDR3 protein: CASSIRTSGGLMNEQFF
D gene: NA; clone size: NA; V gene: TRBV30; J gene: TRBJ2-7; CDR3 DNA: TGTGCCTGGACCCATAGAGCCACCTACGAGCAGTACTTC; CDR3 protein: CAWTHRATYEQYF
D gene: TRBD1; clone size: NA; V gene: TRBV5-1; J gene: TRBJ1-5; CDR3 DNA: TGCGCCAGCAGCCAAGGGACAGTTAATCAGCCCCAGCATTTT; CDR3 protein: CASSQGTVNQPQHF
D gene: TRBD1; clone size: NA; V gene: TRBV15; J gene: TRBJ1-1; CDR3 DNA: TGTGCCACCAGGGGACAGGGAACCAAACCAGGGTTAGACACTGAAGCTTTCTTT; CDR3 protein: CATRGQGTKPGLDTEAFF
D gene: NA; clone size: few; V gene: TRBV12-3/TRBV12-4; J gene: TRBJ1-1; CDR3 DNA: TGTGCCAGCAGTCTCTTCCTCAGGGCTGAAGCTTTCTTT; CDR3 protein: CASSLFLRAEAFF
D gene: NA; clone size: NA; V gene: TRBV5-1; J gene: TRBJ2-7; CDR3 DNA: TGCGCCAGCAGCCCCTTGGGGGGAGAGACCTACGAGCAGTACTTC; CDR3 protein: CASSPLGGETYEQYF
D gene: TRBD2; clone size: NA; V gene: TRBV5-4; J gene: TRBJ2-7; CDR3 DNA: TGTGCCAGCAGCTTGAAAGCGGGGACCTACGAGCAGTACTTC; CDR3 protein: CASSLKAGTYEQYF
D gene: NA; clone size: NA; V gene: TRBV10-3; J gene: TRBJ2-7; CDR3 DNA: TGTGCCATCAGCGGCAGGGATTCCTACGAGCAGTACTTC; CDR3 protein: CAISGRDSYEQYF
D gene: TRBD1; clone size: NA; V gene: TRBV7-8; J gene: TRBJ1-4; CDR3 DNA: TGTGCCAGCAGCGCCATAGAGACAGGGATTAATGAAAAACTGTTTTTT; CDR3 protein: CASSAIETGINEKLFF
D gene: NA; clone size: once; V gene: TRBV5-1; J gene: TRBJ2-5; CDR3 DNA: TGCGCCAGCAGCTTGGCCTTACGTGGGGGCGGGGGAGAGACCCAGTACTTC; CDR3 protein: CASSLALRGGGGETQYF
D gene: NA; clone size: NA; V gene: TRBV12-3/TRBV12-4; J gene: TRBJ2-1; CDR3 DNA: TGTGCCAGTCTCCTCTCCTCCTACAATGAGCAGTTCTTC; CDR3 protein: CASLLSSYNEQFF
D gene: NA; clone size: NA; V gene: TRBV10-3; J gene: TRBJ2-7; CDR3 DNA: TGTGCCATCAGCGAAAACCCACTCGGGGGCGAGCAGTACTTC; CDR3 protein: CAISENPLGGEQYF
D gene: TRBD1; clone size: NA; V gene: TRBV10-3; J gene: TRBJ1-2; CDR3 DNA: TGTGCCATCAGTGAGCAACAGGGGGCGGGCAACTATGGCTACACCTTC; CDR3 protein: CAISEQQGAGNYGYTF
D gene: NA; clone size: NA; V gene: TRBV5-4; J gene: TRBJ2-1; CDR3 DNA: TGTGCCAGCAGCTTAAACTTGGGGGGGCTTAGGTTCTTC; CDR3 protein: CASSLNLGGLRFF
D gene: NA; clone size: few; V gene: TRBV10-3; J gene: TRBJ1-2; CDR3 DNA: TGTGCCATCAGGGAACCGGGACACCAGAACTATGGCTACACCTTC; CDR3 protein: CAIREPGHQNYGYTF
D gene: NA; clone size: NA; V gene: TRBV19; J gene: TRBJ2-1; CDR3 DNA: TGTGCCAGTAGTATAGTCGGCCGGTGGGAGTACAATGAGCAGTTCTTC; CDR3 protein: CASSIVGRWEYNEQFF
D gene: TRBD1; clone size: NA; V gene: TRBV4-1; J gene: TRBJ1-6; CDR3 DNA: TGCGCCAGCAGCCCAATAGACCGGACAGGTTACGTAGAGAATTCACCCCTCCACTTT; CDR3 protein: CASSPIDRTGYVENSPLHF
D gene: NA; clone size: NA; V gene: TRBV7-2; J gene: TRBJ2-3; CDR3 DNA: TGTGCCAGCAGCCGGGGACAAGTCACAGATACGCAGTATTTT; CDR3 protein: CASSRGQVTDTQYF
D gene: TRBD1; clone size: NA; V gene: TRBV19; J gene: TRBJ2-1; CDR3 DNA: TGTGCCAGTGTAGACAGGGCTGGTTACAATGAGCAGTTCTTC; CDR3 protein: CASVDRAGYNEQFF
D gene: TRBD2; clone size: NA; V gene: TRBV4-2; J gene: TRBJ2-3; CDR3 DNA: TGTGCCAGCAGACCTAGCGGGGGGGAAAGCACAGATACGCAGTATTTT; CDR3 protein: CASRPSGGESTDTQYF
D gene: TRBD1; clone size: NA; V gene: TRBV6-5; J gene: TRBJ1-3; CDR3 DNA: TGTGCCAGCAGGAATGACAGGGATTATGGAAACACCATATATTTT; CDR3 protein: CASRNDRDYGNTIYF
D gene: TRBD1; clone size: NA; V gene: TRBV7-6; J gene: TRBJ2-2; CDR3 DNA: TGTGCCAGCACCTACAGGGGGCGTAACACCGGGGAGCTGTTTTTT; CDR3 protein: CASTYRGRNTGELFF
D gene: TRBD1; clone size: NA; V gene: TRBV2; J gene: TRBJ1-2; CDR3 DNA: TGTGCCAGCAGTGAGACAGGGCCCTATGGCTACACCTTC; CDR3 protein: CASSETGPYGYTF
D gene: NA; clone size: NA; V gene: TRBV10-3; J gene: TRBJ1-1; CDR3 DNA: TGTGCCATCAGTCTCACAGGGACTGAAGCTTTCTTT; CDR3 protein: CAISLTGTEAFF
D gene: NA; clone size: NA; V gene: TRBV7-7; J gene: TRBJ1-3; CDR3 DNA: TGTGCTAGCAGCTTAGAGCGGGGTACTGGAAACACCATATATTTT; CDR3 protein: CASSLERGTGNTIYF
D gene: TRBD1; clone size: NA; V gene: TRBV30; J gene: TRBJ1-4; CDR3 DNA: TGTGCCTGGGACCCCCCAGGGGGGTATGAAAAACTGTTTTTT; CDR3 protein: CAWDPPGGYEKLFF
D gene: NA; clone size: NA; V gene: TRBV2; J gene: TRBJ1-5; CDR3 DNA: TGTGCCAGCAGTGAACGCCAGGGGAGCAGCAATCAGCCCCAGCATTTT; CDR3 protein: CASSERQGSSNQPQHF
D gene: TRBD2; clone size: NA; V gene: TRBV24-1; J gene: TRBJ2-2; CDR3 DNA: TGTGCCACCAGTGATTCGTACGGGGGGGCAACCGGGGAGCTGTTTTTT; CDR3 protein: CATSDSYGGATGELFF
D gene: TRBD1; clone size: NA; V gene: TRBV9; J gene: TRBJ2-7; CDR3 DNA: TGTGCCAGCAGCGTAGCCAGCGACAGGGGCGACCACGAGCAGTACTTC; CDR3 protein: CASSVASDRGDHEQYF
D gene: NA; clone size: NA; V gene: TRBV7-9; J gene: TRBJ1-1; CDR3 DNA: TGTGCCAGCAGCTTAGCAATCAGGTTCACTGAAGCTTTCTTT; CDR3 protein: CASSLAIRFTEAFF
D gene: TRBD2; clone size: NA; V gene: TRBV27; J gene: TRBJ2-1; CDR3 DNA: TGTGCCAGCAGTTTTGTTAGCGGGGGAGTCTCCTACAATGAGCAGTTCTTC; CDR3 protein: CASSFVSGGVSYNEQFF
D gene: NA; clone size: NA; V gene: TRBV29-1; J gene: TRBJ1-1; CDR3 DNA: TGCAGCGTTGAGATCCGGGGGTTTACTGAAGCTTTCTTT; CDR3 protein: CSVEIRGFTEAFF
D gene: TRBD1; clone size: NA; V gene: TRBV10-3; J gene: TRBJ1-1; CDR3 DNA: TGTGCCATCAGTGAGCCCTGGACAGGGGAGACGAACACTGAAGCTTTCTTT; CDR3 protein: CAISEPWTGETNTEAFF
D gene: TRBD1; clone size: NA; V gene: TRBV3-1/TRBV3-2; J gene: TRBJ1-2; CDR3 DNA: TGTGCCAGCAGCCAAGCTCTCGGGACAGGGACCTATGGCTACACCTTC; CDR3 protein: CASSQALGTGTYGYTF
D gene: TRBD1; clone size: NA; V gene: TRBV5-1; J gene: TRBJ1-4; CDR3 DNA: TGCGCCAGCAGCTCCGACGAGAGGGACAGGGGCGAAAAACTGTTTTTT; CDR3 protein: CASSSDERDRGEKLFF
D gene: TRBD1; clone size: NA; V gene: TRBV6-5; J gene: TRBJ2-7; CDR3 DNA: TGTGCCAGCAGTCTCGGGACAGCTTATCTCTACGAGCAGTACTTC; CDR3 protein: CASSLGTAYLYEQYF
D gene: NA; clone size: NA; V gene: TRBV3-1/TRBV3-2; J gene: TRBJ2-7; CDR3 DNA: TGTGCCAGCAGCCAAGCTGCAGGGCCCTACGAGCAGTACTTC; CDR3 protein: CASSQAAGPYEQYF
D gene: TRBD1; clone size: NA; V gene: TRBV11-2; J gene: TRBJ1-6; CDR3 DNA: TGTGCCAGCAGCTTAGGGACAGGGGGCATATTTTCACCCCTCCACTTT; CDR3 protein: CASSLGTGGIFSPLHF
D gene: TRBD1; clone size: NA; V gene: TRBV11-2; J gene: TRBJ1-6; CDR3 DNA: TGTGCCAGCAGAGCCCCGGGACAGCTATTTTCACCCCTCCACTTT; CDR3 protein: CASRAPGQLFSPLHF
D gene: NA; clone size: NA; V gene: TRBV11-2; J gene: TRBJ2-2; CDR3 DNA: TGTGCCAGCAGCTTGTCGGACTCGAACACCGGGGAGCTGTTTTTT; CDR3 protein: CASSLSDSNTGELFF
D gene: NA; clone size: once; V gene: TRBV25-1; J gene: TRBJ1-2; CDR3 DNA: TGTGCCAGCAGTCCAGGGGACTATGGCTACACCTTC; CDR3 protein: CASSPGDYGYTF
D gene: NA; clone size: NA; V gene: TRBV5-5; J gene: TRBJ1-4; CDR3 DNA: TGTGCCAGCAGAATGGTGCCAGGGATTAATGAAAAACTGTTTTTT; CDR3 protein: CASRMVPGINEKLFF
D gene: NA; clone size: NA; V gene: TRBV5-5; J gene: TRBJ2-6; CDR3 DNA: TGTGCCAGCAGCCTCAACTCCCCTGGGGCCAACGTCCTGACTTTC; CDR3 protein: CASSLNSPGANVLTF
D gene: TRBD2; clone size: NA; V gene: TRBV9; J gene: TRBJ2-1; CDR3 DNA: TGTGCCAGCAGCCCGTGGATAGCGGGGGAGCAGTTCTTC; CDR3 protein: CASSPWIAGEQFF
D gene: NA; clone size: NA; V gene: TRBV6-5; J gene: TRBJ1-6; CDR3 DNA: TGTGCCAGCGTTTACTTGGCCTCCTATAATTCACCCCTCCACTTT; CDR3 protein: CASVYLASYNSPLHF
D gene: NA; clone size: NA; V gene: TRBV5-4; J gene: TRBJ1-1; CDR3 DNA: TGTGCCAGCAGCTCTCCGGGAGGTGAAGCTTTCTTT; CDR3 protein: CASSSPGGEAFF
D gene: TRBD2; clone size: once; V gene: TRBV5-5; J gene: TRBJ2-5; CDR3 DNA: TGTGCCAGCAGCAAAACTAGCGGGGGGCTGGCGGAGACCCAGTACTTC; CDR3 protein: CASSKTSGGLAETQYF
D gene: NA; clone size: NA; V gene: TRBV19; J gene: TRBJ1-5; CDR3 DNA: TGTGCCAGTAGTATCGAGACAGGAATAAATCAGCCCCAGCATTTT; CDR3 protein: CASSIETGINQPQHF
D gene: TRBD1; clone size: NA; V gene: TRBV9; J gene: TRBJ2-7; CDR3 DNA: TGTGCCAGCAGCCAAGGGACAGGGGGGTACTACGAGCAGTACTTC; CDR3 protein: CASSQGTGGYYEQYF
D gene: NA; clone size: once; V gene: TRBV27; J gene: TRBJ2-2; CDR3 DNA: TGTGCCAGCAGACTTCAGGGCCGGGAGCTGTTTTTT; CDR3 protein: CASRLQGRELFF